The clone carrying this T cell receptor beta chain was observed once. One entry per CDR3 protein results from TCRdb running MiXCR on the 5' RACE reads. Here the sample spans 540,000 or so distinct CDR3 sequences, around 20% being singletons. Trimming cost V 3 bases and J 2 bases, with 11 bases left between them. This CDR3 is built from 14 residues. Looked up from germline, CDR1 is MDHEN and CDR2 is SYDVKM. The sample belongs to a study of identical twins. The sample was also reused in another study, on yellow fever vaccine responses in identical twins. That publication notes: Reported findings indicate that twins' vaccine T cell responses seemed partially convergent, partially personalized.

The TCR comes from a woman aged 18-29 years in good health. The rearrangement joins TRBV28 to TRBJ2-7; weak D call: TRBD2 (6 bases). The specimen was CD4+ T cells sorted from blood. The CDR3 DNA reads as TGTGCCAGCAGTTTTTTTGGAGGGACCTACGAGCAGTACTTC. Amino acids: CASSFFGGTYEQYF.